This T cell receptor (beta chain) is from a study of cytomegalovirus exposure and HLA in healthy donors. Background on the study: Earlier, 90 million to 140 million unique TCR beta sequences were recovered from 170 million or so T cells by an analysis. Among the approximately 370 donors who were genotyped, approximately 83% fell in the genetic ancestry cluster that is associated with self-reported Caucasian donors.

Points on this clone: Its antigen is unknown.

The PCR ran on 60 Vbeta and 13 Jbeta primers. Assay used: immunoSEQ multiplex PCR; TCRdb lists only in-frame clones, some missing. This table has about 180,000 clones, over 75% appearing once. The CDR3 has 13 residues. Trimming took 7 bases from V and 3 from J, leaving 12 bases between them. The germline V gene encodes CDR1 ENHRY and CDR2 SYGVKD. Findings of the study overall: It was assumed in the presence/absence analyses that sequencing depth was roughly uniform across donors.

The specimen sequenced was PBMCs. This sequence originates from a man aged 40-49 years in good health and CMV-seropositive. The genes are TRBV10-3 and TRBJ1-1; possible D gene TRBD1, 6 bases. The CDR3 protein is CAIKGRGDTEAFF. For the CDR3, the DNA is TGTGCCATCAAGGGCAGGGGCGACACTGAAGCTTTCTTT.